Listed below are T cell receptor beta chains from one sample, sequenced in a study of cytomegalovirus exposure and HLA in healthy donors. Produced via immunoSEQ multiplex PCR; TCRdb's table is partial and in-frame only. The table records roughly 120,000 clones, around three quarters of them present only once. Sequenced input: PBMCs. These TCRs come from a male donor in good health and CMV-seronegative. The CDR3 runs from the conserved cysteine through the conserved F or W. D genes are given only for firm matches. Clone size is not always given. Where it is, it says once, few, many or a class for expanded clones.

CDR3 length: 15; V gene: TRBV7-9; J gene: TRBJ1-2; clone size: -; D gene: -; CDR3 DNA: TGTGCCAGCAGCTTATCCCCGACAGCTATTTATGGCTACACCTTC; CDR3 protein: CASSLSPTAIYGYTF
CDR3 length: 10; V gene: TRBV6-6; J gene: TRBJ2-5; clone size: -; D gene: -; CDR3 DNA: TGTGCCAGCCGTGAGGAGACCCAGTACTTC; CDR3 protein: CASREETQYF
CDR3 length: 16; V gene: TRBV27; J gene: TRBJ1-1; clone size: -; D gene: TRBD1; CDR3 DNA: TGTGCCAGCATGTTTTGGGCCGGGACAGACAACACTGAAGCTTTCTTT; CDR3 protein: CASMFWAGTDNTEAFF
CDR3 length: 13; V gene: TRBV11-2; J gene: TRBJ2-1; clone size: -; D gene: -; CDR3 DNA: TGTGCCAGCAGCTTACAGGGGAGCAATGAGCAGTTCTTC; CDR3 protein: CASSLQGSNEQFF
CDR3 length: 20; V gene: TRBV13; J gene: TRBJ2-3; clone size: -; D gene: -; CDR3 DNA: TGTGCCAGCAGCGGGGGTCTAGCGACCACTCAACCCACTAGCACAGATACGCAGTATTTT; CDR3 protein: CASSGGLATTQPTSTDTQYF
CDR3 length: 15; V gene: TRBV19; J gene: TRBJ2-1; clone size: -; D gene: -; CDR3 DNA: TGTGCCAGTAGTATCCGGGACGGGGGTACAATGCAGCAGTTCTTC; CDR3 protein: CASSIRDGGTMQQFF
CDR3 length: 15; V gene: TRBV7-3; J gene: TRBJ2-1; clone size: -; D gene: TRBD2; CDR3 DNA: TGTGCCAGCAGCTCGACCTCTAGCGGGGGGGCTGAGCAGTTCTTC; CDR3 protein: CASSSTSSGGAEQFF
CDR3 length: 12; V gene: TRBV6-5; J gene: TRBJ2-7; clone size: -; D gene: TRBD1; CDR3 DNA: TGTGCCAGCAGTTCAGGGGGCGCGGGGCAGTACTTC; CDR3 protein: CASSSGGAGQYF
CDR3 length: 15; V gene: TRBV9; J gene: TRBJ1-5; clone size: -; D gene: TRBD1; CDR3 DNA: TGTGCCAGCAGCCGGACAGGGGGAGGCAATCAGCCCCAGCATTTT; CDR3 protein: CASSRTGGGNQPQHF
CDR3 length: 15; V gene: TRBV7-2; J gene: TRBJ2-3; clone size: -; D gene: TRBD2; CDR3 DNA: TGTGCCAGCAGCTTCGGCGGTAGCGGGCGGAATACGCAGTATTTT; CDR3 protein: CASSFGGSGRNTQYF
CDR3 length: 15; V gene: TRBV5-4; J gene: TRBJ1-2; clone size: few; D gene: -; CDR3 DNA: TGTGCCAGCAGCTTGCCGGCAGGGAAGAAAAAGGGCTACACCTTC; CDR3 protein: CASSLPAGKKKGYTF
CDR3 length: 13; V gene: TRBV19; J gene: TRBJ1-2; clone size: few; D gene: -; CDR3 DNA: TGTGCCAGTAGTATCAGACAGGACTATGGCTACACCTTC; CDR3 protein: CASSIRQDYGYTF
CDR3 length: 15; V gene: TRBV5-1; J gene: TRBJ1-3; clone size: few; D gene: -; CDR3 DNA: TGCGCCAGCAGACCGGGGGACTCTCCAAGAAACACCATATATTTT; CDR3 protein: CASRPGDSPRNTIYF
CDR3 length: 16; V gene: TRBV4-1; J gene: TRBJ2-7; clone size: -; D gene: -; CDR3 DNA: TGCGCCAGCAGCCAAGAGGGGCAGGCGAGCTCCTACGAGCAGTACTTC; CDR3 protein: CASSQEGQASSYEQYF
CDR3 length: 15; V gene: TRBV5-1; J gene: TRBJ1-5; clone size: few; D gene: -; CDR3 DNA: TGCGCCAGCAGCCCCGACCCTGACAGGAATCAGCCCCAGCATTTT; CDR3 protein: CASSPDPDRNQPQHF
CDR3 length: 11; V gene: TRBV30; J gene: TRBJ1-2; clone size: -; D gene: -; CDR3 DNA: TGTGCCTGGAGTCTGCTTCAGGGCTACACCTTC; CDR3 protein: CAWSLLQGYTF
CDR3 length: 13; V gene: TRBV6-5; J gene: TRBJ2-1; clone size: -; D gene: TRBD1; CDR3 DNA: TGTGCCAGCAGACTGACAGGGAACAATGAGCAGTTCTTC; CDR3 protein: CASRLTGNNEQFF
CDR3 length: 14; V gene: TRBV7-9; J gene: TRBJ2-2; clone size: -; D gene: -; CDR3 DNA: TGTGCCAGCAGCTCCCCCCTACTTACCGGGGAGCTGTTTTTT; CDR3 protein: CASSSPLLTGELFF
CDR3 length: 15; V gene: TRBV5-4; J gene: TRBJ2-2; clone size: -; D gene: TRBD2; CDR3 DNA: TGTGCCAGCAGCGGGACTAGCGGCAACACCGGGGAGCTGTTTTTT; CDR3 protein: CASSGTSGNTGELFF
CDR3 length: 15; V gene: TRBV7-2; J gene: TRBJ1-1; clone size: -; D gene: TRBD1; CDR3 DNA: TGTGCCAGCAGCGCGCGGGGACAGATGAACACTGAAGCTTTCTTT; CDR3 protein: CASSARGQMNTEAFF
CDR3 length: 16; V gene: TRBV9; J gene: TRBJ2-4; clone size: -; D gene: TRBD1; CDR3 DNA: TGTGCCAGCAGCCCAGGGACAGGGGGCGTCAAAAACATTCAGTACTTC; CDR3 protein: CASSPGTGGVKNIQYF
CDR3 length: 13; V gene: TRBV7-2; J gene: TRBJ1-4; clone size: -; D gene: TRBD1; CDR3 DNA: TGTGCCAGCATGGGACAGGCCGGTGAAAAACTGTTTTTT; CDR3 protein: CASMGQAGEKLFF
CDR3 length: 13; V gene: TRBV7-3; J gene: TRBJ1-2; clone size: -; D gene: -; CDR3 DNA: TGTGCCAGCAGCTTATCAGGGCTCCTGGGCTACACCTTC; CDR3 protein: CASSLSGLLGYTF
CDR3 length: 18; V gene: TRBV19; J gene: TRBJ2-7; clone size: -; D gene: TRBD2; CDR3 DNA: TGTGCCAGTCGGAACCTAGCGGGAGGGCCAGGAGTTACCTACGAGCAGTACTTC; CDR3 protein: CASRNLAGGPGVTYEQYF
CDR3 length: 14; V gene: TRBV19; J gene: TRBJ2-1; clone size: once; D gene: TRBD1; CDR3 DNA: TGTGCCAGTAGCGAGACAGGGGGGCCTAATGAGCAGTTCTTC; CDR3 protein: CASSETGGPNEQFF
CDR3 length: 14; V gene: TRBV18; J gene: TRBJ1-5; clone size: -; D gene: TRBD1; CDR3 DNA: TGTGCCAGCTCACGGGACAGGGGCAATCAGCCCCAGCATTTT; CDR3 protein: CASSRDRGNQPQHF
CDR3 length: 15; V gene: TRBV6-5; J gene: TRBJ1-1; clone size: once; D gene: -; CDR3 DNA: TGTGCCAGCACCCCCGGTTACGATATGAACACTGAAGCTTTCTTT; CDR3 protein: CASTPGYDMNTEAFF
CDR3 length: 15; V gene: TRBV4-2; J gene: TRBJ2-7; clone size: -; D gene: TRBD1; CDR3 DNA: TGTGCCAGCAGCGCCCGGGACAGGGGGATTTACGAGCAGTACTTC; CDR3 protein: CASSARDRGIYEQYF
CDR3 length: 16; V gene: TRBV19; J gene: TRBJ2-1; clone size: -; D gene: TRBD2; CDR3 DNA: TGTGCCAGTAGTTTCTCTCGGACTAGCTCCTACAATGAGCAGTTCTTC; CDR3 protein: CASSFSRTSSYNEQFF
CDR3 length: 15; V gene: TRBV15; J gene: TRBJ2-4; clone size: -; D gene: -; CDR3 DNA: TGTGCCACCAGCAGAGAATCGACTGTCCAAAACATTCAGTACTTC; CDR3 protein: CATSRESTVQNIQYF
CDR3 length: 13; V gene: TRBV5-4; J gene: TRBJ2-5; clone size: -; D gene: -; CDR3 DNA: TGTGCCAGCAGCTTAGGCGGGCAAGAGACCCAGTACTTC; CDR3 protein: CASSLGGQETQYF
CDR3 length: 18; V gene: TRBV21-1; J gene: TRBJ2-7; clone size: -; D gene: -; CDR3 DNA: TGTGCCAGCAGCAACCATACAGACATCCACCTAAACGCCTACGAGCAGTACTTC; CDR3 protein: CASSNHTDIHLNAYEQYF
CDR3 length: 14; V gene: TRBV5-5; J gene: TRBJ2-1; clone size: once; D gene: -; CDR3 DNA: TGTGCCAGCAGCTACGCGAGCTCCTACAATGAGCAGTTCTTC; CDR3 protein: CASSYASSYNEQFF
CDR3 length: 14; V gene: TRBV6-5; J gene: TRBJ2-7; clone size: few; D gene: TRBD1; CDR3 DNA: TGTGCCAGCAGTGACCCGGGACAGGGTTACGAGCAGTACTTC; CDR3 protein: CASSDPGQGYEQYF
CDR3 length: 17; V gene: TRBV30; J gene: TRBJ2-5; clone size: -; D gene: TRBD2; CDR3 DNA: TGTGCCTGGAGTTTTAAAAGCGGGAGGCGGGGAGCGGAGACCCAGTACTTC; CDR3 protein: CAWSFKSGRRGAETQYF
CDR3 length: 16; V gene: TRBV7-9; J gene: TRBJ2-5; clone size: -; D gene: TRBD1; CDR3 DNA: TGTGCCAGCAGCTCCCGTACAGGGGAATTCGAGCAGACCCAGTACTTC; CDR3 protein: CASSSRTGEFEQTQYF
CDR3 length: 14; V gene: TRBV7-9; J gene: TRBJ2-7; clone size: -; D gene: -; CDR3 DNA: TGTGCCAGCAGCTTAGTCGGCAGGGTCTACGAGCAGTACTTC; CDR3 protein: CASSLVGRVYEQYF
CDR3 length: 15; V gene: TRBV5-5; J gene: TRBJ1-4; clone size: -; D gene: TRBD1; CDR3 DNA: TGTGCCAGCAGCGGAATACAGGGGAGGTATGAAAAACTGTTTTTT; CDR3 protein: CASSGIQGRYEKLFF
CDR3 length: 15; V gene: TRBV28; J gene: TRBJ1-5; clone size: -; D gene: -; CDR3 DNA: TGTGCCAGCAGTTTATCTGGGCCGCAAAATCAGCCCCAGCATTTT; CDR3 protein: CASSLSGPQNQPQHF
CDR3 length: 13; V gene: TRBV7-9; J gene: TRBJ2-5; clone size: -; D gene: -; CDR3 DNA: TGTTCCAGCAGCTTCGGGTCGGGGGAGACCCAGTACTTC; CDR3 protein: CSSSFGSGETQYF
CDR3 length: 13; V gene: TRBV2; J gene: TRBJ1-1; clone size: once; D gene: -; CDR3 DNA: TGTGCCAGCACCCGGGAAGGGGGCACTGAAGCTTTCTTT; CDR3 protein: CASTREGGTEAFF
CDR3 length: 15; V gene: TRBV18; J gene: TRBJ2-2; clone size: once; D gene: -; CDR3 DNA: TGTGCCAGCTCACCCCCGGGACACAACACCGGGGAGCTGTTTTTT; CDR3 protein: CASSPPGHNTGELFF
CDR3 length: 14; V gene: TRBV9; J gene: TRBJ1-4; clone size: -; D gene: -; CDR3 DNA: TGTGCCAGCAGCGTAGGACAGCAAAATGAAAAACTGTTTTTT; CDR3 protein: CASSVGQQNEKLFF
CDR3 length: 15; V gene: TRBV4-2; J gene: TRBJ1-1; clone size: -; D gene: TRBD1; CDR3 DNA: TGTGCCAGCAGCCAAGATGCAGGGGGAGGTACTGAAGCTTTCTTT; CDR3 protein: CASSQDAGGGTEAFF
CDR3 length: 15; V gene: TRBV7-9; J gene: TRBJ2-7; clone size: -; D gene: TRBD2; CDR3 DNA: TGTTCCAGCGGTCCCCTAGCGGGGGGGACCTACGAGCAGTACTTC; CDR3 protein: CSSGPLAGGTYEQYF
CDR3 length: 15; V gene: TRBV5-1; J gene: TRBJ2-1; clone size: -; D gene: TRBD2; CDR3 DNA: TGCGCCAGCAGCAGTAGCGGGGGGGCATACAATGAGCAGTTCTTC; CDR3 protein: CASSSSGGAYNEQFF
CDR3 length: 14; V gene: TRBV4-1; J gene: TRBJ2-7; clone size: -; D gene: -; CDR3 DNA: TGCGCCAGCAGCCACCCCGGGCAGGGGCGTGAGCAGTACTTC; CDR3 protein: CASSHPGQGREQYF
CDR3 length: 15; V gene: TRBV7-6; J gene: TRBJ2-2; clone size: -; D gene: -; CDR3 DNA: TGTGCCAGCAGCCCCAGGTCAGCTCTCACCGGGGAGCTGTTTTTT; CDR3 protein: CASSPRSALTGELFF
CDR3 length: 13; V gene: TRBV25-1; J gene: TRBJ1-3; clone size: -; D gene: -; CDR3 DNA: TGTGCCAGCAATCCAGGGGCAGGAAACACCATATATTTT; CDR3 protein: CASNPGAGNTIYF
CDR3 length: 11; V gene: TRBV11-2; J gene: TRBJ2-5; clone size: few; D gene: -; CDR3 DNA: TGTGCCAGCAGCCGCCAAGAGACCCAGTACTTC; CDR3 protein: CASSRQETQYF
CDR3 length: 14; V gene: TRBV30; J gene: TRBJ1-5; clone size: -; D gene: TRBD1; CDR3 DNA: TGTGCCTGGAGCTGGGCAGGGGGCGGTCAGCCCCAGCATTTT; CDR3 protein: CAWSWAGGGQPQHF
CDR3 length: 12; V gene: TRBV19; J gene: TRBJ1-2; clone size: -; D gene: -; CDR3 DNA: TGTGCCAGTAGCCCGCACAGGTCTGGCTACACCTTC; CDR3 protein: CASSPHRSGYTF
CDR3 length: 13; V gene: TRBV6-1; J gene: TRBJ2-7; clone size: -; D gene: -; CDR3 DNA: TGTGCCAGTCCCGCCGCTCCCAATCGGGAGCAGTACTTC; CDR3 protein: CASPAAPNREQYF
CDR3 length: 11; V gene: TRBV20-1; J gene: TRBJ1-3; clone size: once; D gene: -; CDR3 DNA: TGCAGTGTTCGGTCTGGAAACACCATATATTTT; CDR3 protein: CSVRSGNTIYF
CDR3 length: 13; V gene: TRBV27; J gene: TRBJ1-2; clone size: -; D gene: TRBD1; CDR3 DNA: TGTGCCAGCAGTTTTAGACAGGGGAGCGGCTACACCTTC; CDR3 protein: CASSFRQGSGYTF